This T cell receptor beta chain was identified in a study of immune heterogeneity within non-small cell lung tumors (dated by TCRdb to between 2017 and 2018). General notes on the study: Histology comprised several squamous cell carcinomas, roughly ten non-squamous carcinomas and 1 tumor not otherwise specified. To examine intratumoral immune heterogeneity, the study used whole-exome sequencing, RNA-seq and TCR beta repertoire sequencing on multiple spatially distinct regions of each NSCLC tumor. TCR repertoires were analyzed from some 60 tumor loci of approximately 16 patients, whereas transcriptome data were available for only roughly 40 loci from about a dozen patients. Binding of neoantigens to the HLA alleles of each patient was predicted with netMHCpan-3.0 for mutant peptides of 8 to 11 amino acids.

A word on this clonotype: The specificity of this receptor is unknown. The sample holds no much larger clone one base away, and base qualities are not on file.

CDR1 SGDLS and CDR2 YYNGEE were looked up in the germline V gene. Measured from the cysteine to the phenylalanine, the CDR3 is 19 residues long. Kept here is only the CDR3 DNA, which spans 57 bases and is read in frame from base 1. The V end gives up 4 bases and the J end 4 bases, leaving 20 bases in the junction not matched to a gene. Broad study findings and their caveats: High-frequency TCR beta clonotypes were found to be largely distinct between individual patients. Within a patient, identical dominant CDR3B clonotypes were found to recur across loci, yet unique high-frequency clones were also harbored in different tumor locations. Local T-cell repertoire clonality showed a statistically significant but moderate positive correlation with local tumor mutational burden (R 0.3 to 0.4).

The TCR template was genomic DNA extracted from bulk tumor tissue, and approximately 630 ng of gDNA was amplified for each sample. Multiple biopsies per primary tumor were taken during surgery, spaced as far apart as possible within the tumor mass. The study cohort was described as untreated, and the patients were newly diagnosed NSCLC cases having curative surgery. The samples came from about 16 patients with newly diagnosed non-small cell lung cancer who were having surgery intended to be curative. The resected tumor masses were reviewed by two independent pathologists. Only high-quality DNA and RNA samples were carried forward to sequencing. A multiplex PCR system amplified the TCR beta CDR3 region, with a first 10-cycle round using 32 V-gene forward and 13 J-gene reverse primers. A QIAGEN Multiplex PCR Kit was used for first-round PCR, and the primer sequences were filed in Chinese patent CN105087789A. A second PCR round added Illumina universal primers using the Phusion High-Fidelity PCR Kit. Paired-end sequencing of TCR libraries was carried out on the Illumina HiSeq X Ten platform at a read length of 151 bp. As for the authors' bioinformatics: Reads lacking multiplex PCR primers were removed with Cutadapt, read pairs were merged with PEAR, and CDR3 regions were called with MiXCR default settings. Shannon entropy measured repertoire diversity, and clonality was calculated as one minus the Shannon entropy divided by the ln of the count of productive unique sequences. Clonotypes at a frequency of at least 0.5% were defined as dominant or high-frequency T-cell clones. TCRdb passed the public sequencing reads through fastp at Q25 and MiXCR, retaining productive beta sequences. Records with the same CDR3 protein are collapsed into one entry carrying the most frequent genes and DNA. The V and J calls here are based on TCRdb, not the publication. The sample table contains approximately 11,000 distinct CDR3 sequences; only one count was recorded for approximately 29% of them. The ten largest clones represent less than 25% of the sample.

The sequence is built from TRBV9 and TRBJ2-3, with 8 bases matching TRBD2. This TCR was sampled from a woman in her 50s with non-small cell lung cancer. The sample was lung tumor tissue. The base sequence is TGTGCCAGCAGCAGACTACCGGGACTAGAGGGGGGGCCCCCAGATACGCAGTATTTT. The encoded protein is CASSRLPGLEGGPPDTQYF.